The rows below give T cell receptor beta chains drawn from one sample of a study of shared clonotypes between healthy human individuals. Assay used: immunoSEQ multiplex PCR; TCRdb lists only in-frame clones, some missing. The sample shows about 2.4 million clones, 90% to 95% of them seen only once. Sequenced material: naive CD4+ T cells from PBMCs. The origin of the receptors is a man aged 18-30 years in good health. Some clones in this sample may be carry-over from other donors' samples. Both conserved end residues are part of each CDR3. A D gene is named only where the DNA matches it firmly. A row's size may be missing; if present it is once, few, many or a size class.

v_gene,abundance,j_gene,d_gene,CDR3nt,CDR3aa
TRBV28,.,TRBJ1-4,.,TGTGCCAGCAGTTTAATGGGGGCCTCTGAAAAACTGTTTTTT,CASSLMGASEKLFF
TRBV6-5,.,TRBJ2-1,TRBD2,TGTGCCAGCTCGGTAGCGGGCTTCAATGAGCAGTTCTTC,CASSVAGFNEQFF
TRBV28,.,TRBJ2-7,.,TGTGCCAGCAGCCGCGAAGAATACGAGCAGTACTTC,CASSREEYEQYF
TRBV11-3,.,TRBJ2-3,TRBD2,TGTGCCAGCAGCTTAAGCAGGACTAGCGGGACTAGCACAGATACGCAGTATTTT,CASSLSRTSGTSTDTQYF
TRBV5-6,.,TRBJ1-3,.,TGTGCCAGCAGCTGGCGCCGAAACACCATATATTTT,CASSWRRNTIYF
TRBV28,once,TRBJ2-7,.,TGTGCCAGCAGTTTAATTGGCACCGTCGGCGAGCAGTACTTC,CASSLIGTVGEQYF
TRBV9,.,TRBJ2-7,.,TGTGCCAGCAGCGTATCCCCGAGGGGTATGATCTACGAGCAGTACTTC,CASSVSPRGMIYEQYF
TRBV28,.,TRBJ2-7,.,TGTGCCAGCAGTTTTGCGGCAGGAGCCATCTACGAGCAGTACTTC,CASSFAAGAIYEQYF
TRBV18,.,TRBJ1-2,TRBD1,TGTGCCAGCTCACCAGCCCCCCGACAGGGGCAAGACTATGGCTACACCTTC,CASSPAPRQGQDYGYTF
TRBV5-1,once,TRBJ1-3,.,TGCGCCAGCAGGGCCCCGGGAGGCCGAAACACCATATATTTT,CASRAPGGRNTIYF
TRBV2,.,TRBJ2-4,TRBD2,TGTGCCAGCACCGGGAGGGAGCTAGCCAAAAACATTCAGTACTTC,CASTGRELAKNIQYF
TRBV10-3,.,TRBJ2-4,.,TGTGCCATCAGTGAGAAGAACATGGGGAACATTCAGTACTTC,CAISEKNMGNIQYF
TRBV28,few,TRBJ1-4,.,TGTGCCAGCTTCGTCCCGGGTAATGAAAAACTGTTTTTT,CASFVPGNEKLFF
TRBV5-1,.,TRBJ2-5,.,TGCGCCAGCAGCGTACACCGACAAGAGACCCAGTACTTC,CASSVHRQETQYF
TRBV18,once,TRBJ1-3,.,TGTGCCAGCTCACCAACCCCTATAGGCACCATATATTTT,CASSPTPIGTIYF
TRBV18,.,TRBJ2-7,.,TGTGCCAGCTCCCCTTCGACCTACGAGCAGTACTTC,CASSPSTYEQYF
TRBV7-6,.,TRBJ1-5,TRBD1,TGTGCCAGCAGCTTAGTTGGGACAGGTTCTCAGCCCCAGCATTTT,CASSLVGTGSQPQHF
TRBV7-2,.,TRBJ1-1,.,TGTGCCAGCAGCTTAAGCAGGGGTGGCGCTGAAGCTTTCTTT,CASSLSRGGAEAFF
TRBV19,.,TRBJ1-4,TRBD1,TGTGCCAGTAGTATTGCGGCAGGGGGTGAAAAACTGTTTTTT,CASSIAAGGEKLFF
TRBV28,.,TRBJ2-3,TRBD2,TGTGCCAGCAGTCCGACTAGCGGGAGGCCGCCTACGCAGTATTTT,CASSPTSGRPPTQYF
TRBV4-3,.,TRBJ1-1,TRBD1,TGCGCCAGCAGCCTCGGGACAGGGGCCCTGAACACTGAAGCTTTCTTT,CASSLGTGALNTEAFF
TRBV7-7,few,TRBJ2-2,.,TGTGCCAGCAGCTTAGGAGTAGGGGAGCTGTTTTTT,CASSLGVGELFF
TRBV7-3,.,TRBJ2-3,TRBD2,TGTGCCAGCAGCGCCACTAGCGGGCCTCGCACAGATACGCAGTATTTT,CASSATSGPRTDTQYF
TRBV7-9,few,TRBJ1-5,.,TGTGCCAGCAGCTTAGCGTTCGGGGCCAGTCAGCCCCAGCATTTT,CASSLAFGASQPQHF
TRBV7-3,.,TRBJ2-2,.,TGTGCCAGCACCACTCCCTACACCGGGGAGCTGTTTTTT,CASTTPYTGELFF
TRBV5-1,.,TRBJ2-1,TRBD2,TGCGCCAGCAGCTTGACTAGCGAAGGTGAGCAGTTCTTC,CASSLTSEGEQFF
TRBV15,.,TRBJ2-5,.,TGTGCCACCAGCAGGGGGGCACGAGAGACCCAGTACTTC,CATSRGARETQYF
TRBV5-6,.,TRBJ2-6,.,TGTGCCAGCAGCCGCCGAGGGTTCCTGACTTTC,CASSRRGFLTF
TRBV5-1,.,TRBJ2-7,.,TGCGCCAGCAGCTCCCCCCCTCAATACGAGCAGTACTTC,CASSSPPQYEQYF
TRBV5-1,.,TRBJ2-5,.,TGCGCCAGCAGCTTCACGCAAGAGACCCAGTACTTC,CASSFTQETQYF
TRBV5-1,.,TRBJ2-3,.,TGCGCCAGTCAAAGTGGTGGGGGTACAGATACGCAGTATTTT,CASQSGGGTDTQYF
TRBV7-8,once,TRBJ1-1,.,TGTGCCAGCAGCCCGCTTGGCGGGGGGCGCGACACTGAAGCTTTCTTT,CASSPLGGGRDTEAFF
TRBV7-8,.,TRBJ1-1,.,TGTGCCAGCAGCTTAGCTGGACGGCTGGGGTTGACTGAAGCTTTCTTT,CASSLAGRLGLTEAFF
TRBV18,.,TRBJ2-7,.,TGTGCCAGCTCATTCAACTCGGGAGACTACGAGCAGTACTTC,CASSFNSGDYEQYF
TRBV19,.,TRBJ2-3,.,TGTGCCAGTAGTTCAGGGGACGCTACAGATACGCAGTATTTT,CASSSGDATDTQYF
TRBV9,once,TRBJ1-1,TRBD1,TGTGCCAGCAGCGACGGGACAGGGAAGCTCTCAGCTTTCTTT,CASSDGTGKLSAFF
TRBV27,.,TRBJ2-7,TRBD1,TGTGCCAGCAGTTTCAGGACAGGTGGGGGCATCGAGCAGTACTTC,CASSFRTGGGIEQYF
TRBV5-1,.,TRBJ2-3,.,TGCGCCACCACCCTTTCGCAGTACACAGATACGCAGTATTTT,CATTLSQYTDTQYF
TRBV7-3,.,TRBJ1-1,.,TGTGCCAGCAGCTTTACTGACCGGGTCGCTGAAGCTTTCTTT,CASSFTDRVAEAFF
TRBV5-1,.,TRBJ2-5,.,TGCGCCAGCAGCGGGGGGCCGGGGGAGACCCAGTACTTC,CASSGGPGETQYF
TRBV4-2,.,TRBJ2-5,TRBD1,TGTGCCAGCAGTCTGGGACAGGGCGAAGAGACCCAGTACTTC,CASSLGQGEETQYF
TRBV5-4,.,TRBJ2-2,TRBD1,TGTGCCAGCAGCGCCGGGACAGAAGGGGAGCTGTTTTTT,CASSAGTEGELFF
TRBV27,.,TRBJ2-3,TRBD2,TGTGCCAGCAGTTCGACGCGGACTAGCGATAGCACAGATACGCAGTATTTT,CASSSTRTSDSTDTQYF
TRBV6-5,.,TRBJ1-6,.,TGTGCCAGCATGTTTACGGTGAATTCACCCCTCCACTTT,CASMFTVNSPLHF
TRBV4-1,.,TRBJ2-5,.,TGCGCCAGCAGCCAAGTTGTCAGGGGGACCCAGTACTTC,CASSQVVRGTQYF
TRBV11-3,.,TRBJ2-2,.,TGTGCCAGCAGGATCCACGACACCGGGGAGCTGTTTTTT,CASRIHDTGELFF
TRBV12-2,.,TRBJ1-2,.,TGTGCAAGTCGCTTAGACAGGGCAGGGATCCTGACCTATGGCTACACCTTC,CASRLDRAGILTYGYTF